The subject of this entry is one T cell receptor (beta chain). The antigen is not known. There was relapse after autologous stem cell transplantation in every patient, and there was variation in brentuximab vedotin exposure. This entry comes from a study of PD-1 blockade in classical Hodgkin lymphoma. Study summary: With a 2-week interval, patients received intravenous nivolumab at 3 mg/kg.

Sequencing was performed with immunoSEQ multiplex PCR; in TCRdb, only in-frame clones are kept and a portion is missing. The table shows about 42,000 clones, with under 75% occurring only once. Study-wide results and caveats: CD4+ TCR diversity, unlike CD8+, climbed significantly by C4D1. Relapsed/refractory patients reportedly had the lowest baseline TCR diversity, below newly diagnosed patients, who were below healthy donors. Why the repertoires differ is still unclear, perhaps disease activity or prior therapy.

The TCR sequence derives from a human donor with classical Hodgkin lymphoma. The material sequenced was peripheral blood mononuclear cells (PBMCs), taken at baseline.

For the CDR3, the DNA is TGTGCCAGCAGTTACTCGGGAGGGGATGGCTACACCTTC. Amino acid sequence: CASSYSGGDGYTF. The V gene is TRBV6-6, the J gene TRBJ1-2, with D perhaps TRBD1 (5 bases). Germline V lookup: CDR1 MNHNY, CDR2 SVGAGI (reference sequence). CDR3 length: 13 amino acids. The V and J ends lost 0 bases and 6 bases respectively, with 8 bases between them.